This entry is about one T cell receptor beta chain. Its antigen is undetermined. This sample is drawn from a study of shared clonotypes between healthy human individuals. The donors were adults (healthy and HIV-negative) with no recent acute infections or vaccinations. Splitting of CD4+ cells produced CD45RA+ naive and CD45RA-negative memory subsets. Sequenced by immunoSEQ multiplex PCR; TCRdb stores in-frame clones only, minus some. Of about 770,000 clones in the sample, 72% were seen once. Study-wide findings and caveats: Enrolling few donors narrowed the genetic and exposure-history diversity that was represented.

V dropped 4 bases and J dropped 8 bases, with 14 bases sitting between them. Germline loops: CDR1 MNHNS, CDR2 SASEGT. CDR3 length: 14 amino acids. The source material was memory CD4+ T cells sorted from blood. Regarding subset: CD45RA-negative fraction. The chain links TRBV6-1 to TRBJ1-4, with D unresolved. The TCR originated in a woman younger than 45 in good health. CDR3 region: CASSAMRVGEKLFF. The CDR3 DNA follows: TGTGCCAGCAGTGCTATGAGGGTTGGAGAAAAACTGTTTTTT.